Listed below are T cell receptor beta chains from one sample, sequenced in a study of shared clonotypes between healthy human individuals. Assay used: immunoSEQ multiplex PCR; TCRdb lists only in-frame clones, some missing. The sample yields 2,500,000 or so clones, 90% to 95% seen once. The sequenced sample was naive CD4+ T cells sorted from blood. All receptors come from a young man in good health. Each CDR3 is given with its conserved first and last residue. The D gene is left open where the match is weak.

CDR3 length: 14
D gene: TRBD2
J gene: TRBJ2-1
V gene: TRBV5-4
CDR3 protein: CASSLTGGYNEQFF
CDR3 DNA: TGTGCCAGCAGCTTGACGGGGGGTTACAATGAGCAGTTCTTC

CDR3 length: 16
D gene: TRBD2
J gene: TRBJ2-3
V gene: TRBV19
CDR3 protein: CASSNEGLAGVGTQYF
CDR3 DNA: TGTGCCAGTAGTAACGAGGGACTAGCGGGAGTTGGTACGCAGTATTTT

CDR3 length: 13
D gene: -
J gene: TRBJ2-5
V gene: TRBV18
CDR3 protein: CASSGTLKETQYF
CDR3 DNA: TGTGCCAGCTCAGGGACACTGAAGGAGACCCAGTACTTC

CDR3 length: 12
D gene: -
J gene: TRBJ2-5
V gene: TRBV18
CDR3 protein: CASSPYGETQYF
CDR3 DNA: TGTGCCAGCTCACCTTATGGGGAGACCCAGTACTTC

CDR3 length: 12
D gene: -
J gene: TRBJ1-3
V gene: TRBV19
CDR3 protein: CASTPSGNTIYF
CDR3 DNA: TGTGCCAGTACCCCATCTGGAAACACCATATATTTT

CDR3 length: 15
D gene: TRBD1
J gene: TRBJ1-2
V gene: TRBV29-1
CDR3 protein: CSVDRGEEANYGYTF
CDR3 DNA: TGCAGCGTGGACAGGGGGGAAGAGGCTAACTATGGCTACACCTTC

CDR3 length: 15
D gene: TRBD1
J gene: TRBJ1-3
V gene: TRBV18
CDR3 protein: CASSLGTGPGNTIYF
CDR3 DNA: TGTGCCAGCTCCCTTGGGACAGGACCAGGAAACACCATATATTTT

CDR3 length: 14
D gene: -
J gene: TRBJ2-6
V gene: TRBV19
CDR3 protein: CASSPQGLANVLTF
CDR3 DNA: TGTGCCAGTAGTCCGCAGGGGCTAGCCAACGTCCTGACTTTC

CDR3 length: 15
D gene: TRBD1
J gene: TRBJ1-1
V gene: TRBV9
CDR3 protein: CASSPGTGINTEAFF
CDR3 DNA: TGTGCCAGCAGCCCGGGGACAGGGATTAACACTGAAGCTTTCTTT

CDR3 length: 17
D gene: -
J gene: TRBJ1-5
V gene: TRBV27
CDR3 protein: CARNPLRDTGGCQPQHF
CDR3 DNA: TGTGCCAGAAATCCTCTCCGGGACACCGGTGGCTGTCAGCCCCAGCATTTT

CDR3 length: 15
D gene: TRBD1
J gene: TRBJ1-1
V gene: TRBV11-2
CDR3 protein: CASSLEGTGATEAFF
CDR3 DNA: TGTGCCAGCAGCTTGGAAGGGACAGGGGCGACTGAAGCTTTCTTT

CDR3 length: 11
D gene: -
J gene: TRBJ2-1
V gene: TRBV6-1
CDR3 protein: CASSEAQGQFF
CDR3 DNA: TGTGCCAGCAGTGAAGCTCAGGGGCAGTTCTTC

CDR3 length: 12
D gene: TRBD1
J gene: TRBJ2-7
V gene: TRBV30
CDR3 protein: CAWAGGVYEQYF
CDR3 DNA: TGTGCCTGGGCAGGGGGTGTCTACGAGCAGTACTTC

CDR3 length: 18
D gene: -
J gene: TRBJ2-2
V gene: TRBV7-8
CDR3 protein: CASSLVSGHPTNTGELFF
CDR3 DNA: TGTGCCAGCAGCTTAGTCAGCGGCCACCCAACCAACACCGGGGAGCTGTTTTTT

CDR3 length: 13
D gene: -
J gene: TRBJ2-3
V gene: TRBV5-8
CDR3 protein: CASIRSLTDTQYF
CDR3 DNA: TGTGCCAGTATACGGTCCCTCACAGATACGCAGTATTTT

CDR3 length: 12
D gene: -
J gene: TRBJ2-5
V gene: TRBV7-2
CDR3 protein: CASSLTGGTQYF
CDR3 DNA: TGTGCCAGCAGCTTAACAGGAGGGACCCAGTACTTC

CDR3 length: 14
D gene: TRBD1
J gene: TRBJ2-7
V gene: TRBV11-3
CDR3 protein: CASSRRQGIDEQYF
CDR3 DNA: TGTGCCAGCAGCCGGAGACAGGGGATCGACGAGCAGTACTTC

CDR3 length: 16
D gene: TRBD1
J gene: TRBJ2-7
V gene: TRBV5-1
CDR3 protein: CASSLAPGTGGWEQYF
CDR3 DNA: TGCGCCAGCAGCTTGGCCCCCGGGACAGGGGGCTGGGAGCAGTACTTC

CDR3 length: 15
D gene: -
J gene: TRBJ1-1
V gene: TRBV5-1
CDR3 protein: CASSEGPERHTEAFF
CDR3 DNA: TGCGCCAGCAGCGAGGGACCCGAGAGGCACACTGAAGCTTTCTTT

CDR3 length: 12
D gene: -
J gene: TRBJ2-1
V gene: TRBV6-6
CDR3 protein: CASSYLYNEQFF
CDR3 DNA: TGTGCCAGCAGTTACCTGTACAATGAGCAGTTCTTC

CDR3 length: 11
D gene: -
J gene: TRBJ2-5
V gene: TRBV21-1
CDR3 protein: CASPSPETQYF
CDR3 DNA: TGTGCTTCACCTTCCCCAGAGACCCAGTACTTC

CDR3 length: 16
D gene: TRBD1
J gene: TRBJ1-5
V gene: TRBV6-1
CDR3 protein: CASSEKDRTSNQPQHF
CDR3 DNA: TGTGCCAGCAGTGAAAAGGACAGGACGAGCAATCAGCCCCAGCATTTT

CDR3 length: 16
D gene: TRBD2
J gene: TRBJ2-1
V gene: TRBV2
CDR3 protein: CASSPGEGSSYNEQFF
CDR3 DNA: TGTGCCAGCAGTCCGGGGGAGGGCAGCTCCTACAATGAGCAGTTCTTC

CDR3 length: 12
D gene: -
J gene: TRBJ1-2
V gene: TRBV28
CDR3 protein: CASSGRLLGYTF
CDR3 DNA: TGTGCCAGCAGTGGTCGATTATTGGGCTACACCTTC